This T cell receptor (beta chain) was captured by sequencing in a study of T cell changes during pregnancy in multiple sclerosis. This CDR3 comprises 15 residues. V shed 3 bases and J shed 1 base, with 12 bases lying between them. Germline-derived CDR1 and CDR2 are LGHNA and YNFKEQ. Measured with immunoSEQ multiplex PCR; TCRdb has only the in-frame clones, and not every one. The sample holds over 85,000 clones, 91% seen once. The receptor was derived from a female donor in good health, enrolled as a control in a pregnancy study. Specimen: peripheral blood, collected in the first trimester of pregnancy. The rearrangement uses TRBV4-2 and TRBJ1-1, with unresolved D. In DNA form, the CDR3 reads TGTGCCAGCAGCCAGATGAGTCTCTGGAACACTGAAGCTTTCTTT. It codes for CASSQMSLWNTEAFF.